Listed below are T cell receptor beta chains from one sample, sequenced in a study of blood T cells in healthy people across ages. TCRdb analysed the 5' RACE reads with MiXCR anew, one entry per CDR3 protein. The sample holds around 500,000 distinct CDR3 sequences, roughly a quarter seen once. These records were also assigned to another study, of T cells of mothers and their children.

Sequences were obtained from blood. The source of these receptors is a boy under 10 years old in good health. The CDR3 runs from the conserved cysteine through the conserved F or W. A D gene is named only where the DNA matches it firmly. A row's size may be missing; if present it is once, few, many or a size class.

>TRBV10-3|TRBJ1-1|TRBD1|.
CAIQGQGEAEAFF
TGTGCCATCCAGGGACAGGGTGAGGCTGAAGCTTTCTTT
>TRBV4-1|TRBJ2-5|TRBD2|few
CASSQVSSGSGSETQYF
TGCGCCAGCAGCCAAGTATCTAGCGGGAGCGGGTCAGAGACCCAGTACTTC
>TRBV20-1|TRBJ2-1|TRBD2|.
CSARATRGGLNEQFF
TGCAGTGCTAGAGCGACCCGGGGGGGCCTGAATGAGCAGTTCTTC
>TRBV3-1|TRBJ2-2|.|.
CASSGLGAIGELFF
TGTGCCAGCAGCGGCCTGGGGGCGATCGGGGAGCTGTTTTTT
>TRBV9|TRBJ2-2|TRBD2|.
CASRMTSGGAGTGELFF
TGTGCCAGCAGGATGACTAGCGGGGGGGCCGGCACCGGGGAGCTGTTTTTT
>TRBV4-3|TRBJ2-4|.|few
CASSQWGEGGFKNIQYF
TGCGCCAGCAGCCAATGGGGGGAAGGGGGGTTCAAAAACATTCAGTACTTC
>TRBV10-3|TRBJ2-5|.|.
CAISESTWGTHQETQYF
TGTGCCATCAGTGAGTCCACATGGGGTACCCACCAAGAGACCCAGTACTTC
>TRBV13|TRBJ2-5|.|.
CASSSPWGPRRETQYF
TGTGCCAGCAGCTCCCCATGGGGACCGCGACGGGAGACCCAGTACTTC
>TRBV7-2|TRBJ2-3|.|.
CASSYPGVPDTQYF
TGTGCCAGCAGCTACCCCGGAGTCCCAGATACGCAGTATTTT
>TRBV9|TRBJ1-1|.|.
CASSVVGRGDTEAFF
TGTGCCAGCAGCGTAGTTGGGAGGGGGGACACTGAAGCTTTCTTT
>TRBV6-2/TRBV6-3|TRBJ2-4|.|few
CASTSGPVGAKNIQYF
TGTGCCAGCACCTCAGGGCCCGTTGGGGCCAAAAACATTCAGTACTTC
>TRBV5-1|TRBJ1-4|.|.
CASSLEGRDHEKLFF
TGCGCCAGCAGCTTAGAGGGCAGGGACCATGAAAAACTGTTTTTT
>TRBV29-1|TRBJ2-1|.|.
CSARLRREQFF
TGCAGTGCCCGACTTCGCCGGGAGCAGTTCTTC
>TRBV11-2|TRBJ2-2|TRBD2|few
CASAGVITGELFF
TGTGCCAGCGCGGGGGTAATCACCGGGGAGCTGTTTTTT
>TRBV6-5|TRBJ1-2|.|few
CASSPLGPPYGYTF
TGTGCCAGCAGCCCGCTGGGTCCCCCCTATGGCTACACCTTC
>TRBV6-6|TRBJ2-7|TRBD1|many
CASTPRQGASYEQYF
TGTGCCAGCACCCCAAGACAGGGTGCTTCCTACGAGCAGTACTTC
>TRBV9|TRBJ2-5|.|.
CASSVSATPVETQYF
TGTGCCAGCAGCGTAAGTGCGACACCGGTAGAGACCCAGTACTTC
>TRBV18|TRBJ2-1|TRBD2|once
CASSPTSGRAHEQFF
TGTGCCAGCTCACCGACTAGCGGGAGGGCCCATGAGCAGTTCTTC
>TRBV6-5|TRBJ1-4|.|few
CASSYSREGEKLFF
TGTGCCAGCAGCTACAGTCGCGAGGGGGAAAAACTGTTTTTT
>TRBV20-1|TRBJ2-1|TRBD2|.
CSATSGGAEFF
TGCAGTGCTACTAGCGGGGGGGCTGAGTTCTTC
>TRBV6-6|TRBJ1-2|.|few
CASSKQDYGYTF
TGTGCCAGCAGTAAACAGGACTATGGCTACACCTTC
>TRBV5-1|TRBJ2-7|.|.
CASSWTASGAYEQYF
TGCGCCAGCAGCTGGACGGCGTCAGGGGCCTACGAGCAGTACTTC
>TRBV24-1|TRBJ2-5|.|.
CATSDFGSPETQYF
TGTGCCACCAGTGATTTCGGTAGTCCCGAGACCCAGTACTTC
>TRBV29-1|TRBJ2-5|.|.
CSVERSTGGRFF
TGCAGCGTTGAGAGATCCACAGGCGGTCGATTTTTC
>TRBV18|TRBJ2-5|.|many
CASSPQGQETQYF
TGTGCCAGCTCACCACAGGGTCAGGAGACCCAGTACTTC
>TRBV6-2/TRBV6-3|TRBJ2-1|.|few
CASSPLSSYNEQFF
TGTGCCAGCAGTCCTCTGAGCTCCTACAATGAGCAGTTCTTC
>TRBV5-1|TRBJ1-6|.|few
CASSRRAGRDSPLHF
TGCGCCAGCAGCCGTCGGGCAGGGAGGGATTCACCCCTCCACTTT
>TRBV6-1|TRBJ1-5|.|few
CASSDRTDGGQPQHF
TGTGCCAGCAGTGACAGGACGGACGGGGGTCAGCCCCAGCATTTT
>TRBV9|TRBJ2-2|TRBD2|.
CASSRSGSVRTGELFF
TGTGCCAGCAGCCGTAGCGGGAGCGTGAGGACCGGGGAGCTGTTTTTT
>TRBV20-1|TRBJ2-3|TRBD2|few
CSAEPLAGGSTDTQYF
TGCAGTGCGGAGCCTCTAGCGGGGGGGAGCACAGATACGCAGTATTTT
>TRBV29-1|TRBJ2-5|.|few
CSVVRHRQETQYF
TGCAGCGTTGTACGGCACCGCCAAGAGACCCAGTACTTC
>TRBV7-8|TRBJ2-7|.|few
CASTKMDASSYEQYF
TGTGCCAGCACCAAAATGGACGCCTCCTCCTACGAGCAGTACTTC
>TRBV6-5|TRBJ2-1|.|.
CASISGYNEQFF
TGTGCCAGCATCTCAGGTTACAATGAGCAGTTCTTC
>TRBV3-1|TRBJ1-4|.|.
CASSQGTFLATNEKLFF
TGTGCCAGCAGCCAAGGGACTTTTCTTGCAACTAATGAAAAACTGTTTTTT
>TRBV29-1|TRBJ2-2|.|.
CSATRGGGELFF
TGCAGCGCGACTAGGGGAGGCGGGGAGCTGTTTTTT
>TRBV7-6|TRBJ2-1|TRBD2|few
CASRNTYGGSGRAREFF
TGTGCCAGCAGAAATACCTACGGTGGTAGCGGGAGGGCCAGGGAGTTCTTC
>TRBV2|TRBJ2-5|.|few
CASSEDQGETRYF
TGTGCCAGCAGTGAAGACCAAGGGGAGACCCGGTACTTC
>TRBV11-3|TRBJ2-1|TRBD2|few
CASSALAGGGEQFF
TGTGCCAGCAGCGCACTAGCGGGGGGTGGCGAGCAGTTCTTC
>TRBV5-4|TRBJ2-5|TRBD1|few
CASGDRGRETQYF
TGTGCCAGCGGGGACAGGGGTCGAGAGACCCAGTACTTC
>TRBV12-3/TRBV12-4|TRBJ2-4|.|few
CASSLRRGFIQYF
TGTGCCAGCAGTTTGAGAAGGGGGTTCATTCAGTACTTC
>TRBV5-5|TRBJ2-7|.|few
CASSRGGSTYEQYF
TGTGCCAGCAGCCGGGGCGGGTCTACCTACGAGCAGTACTTC
>TRBV7-3|TRBJ2-3|.|few
CASSLGRTGSTDTQYF
TGTGCCAGCAGCTTAGGGCGGACTGGCTCCACAGATACGCAGTATTTT
>TRBV28|TRBJ1-4|.|.
CASSFWRTAPSEKLFF
TGTGCCAGCAGTTTCTGGAGGACAGCGCCATCCGAAAAACTGTTTTTT
>TRBV27|TRBJ2-7|TRBD2|.
CASSLSGGRNYEQYF
TGTGCCAGCAGTTTATCAGGCGGGAGAAATTACGAGCAGTACTTC
>TRBV7-9|TRBJ1-4|TRBD1|few
CASSSTGTVNEKLFF
TGTGCCAGCAGCTCAACCGGGACAGTGAATGAAAAACTGTTTTTT
>TRBV4-3|TRBJ2-7|.|.
CASSQAPGLPLPSLYEQYF
TGCGCCAGCAGCCAAGCCCCCGGACTGCCCCTTCCCTCTCTCTACGAGCAGTACTTC
>TRBV20-1|TRBJ1-1|TRBD1|.
CSATGGTEAFF
TGCAGTGCAACAGGGGGAACTGAAGCTTTCTTT
>TRBV20-1|TRBJ2-1|.|.
CSAGTNNEQFF
TGCAGTGCCGGGACAAACAATGAGCAGTTCTTC
>TRBV7-9|TRBJ1-2|.|.
CASGWGYGYTF
TGTGCCAGCGGCTGGGGCTATGGCTACACCTTC